This T cell receptor beta chain was sequenced during a study of CD8+CD57+ T cells in acquired aplastic anemia. Across the whole study: DNA recovered from sorted CD4+ and CD8+ cells had a mean of about 3.5 ug. Mean read depth for CD4+ cells from healthy donors was 9.5 million to 13 million.

Study-level findings and limits: Between patients and controls, about 30 CD8+ CDR3 sequences were found in common.

The study profiled TCR beta VDJ and CDR3 using genomic DNA as template. Each CDR3 protein is one row after TCRdb ran MiXCR on the reads. This sample has tens of thousands of distinct CDR3 sequences, with around 55% found just once. Worth noting for this clonotype: Antigen unknown.

V lost 3 bases to trimming and J lost 5 bases; unmatched junction nucleotides: 6. Germline-derived CDR1 and CDR2 are LNHDA and SQIVND (reference sequence). The CDR3 runs 15 residues. The chain links TRBV19 to TRBJ1-5; 8 positions agree with TRBD1. What was sequenced was sorted CD4+, CD8+, or CD8+CD57+ T cells (not recorded which) from PBMCs. This TCR was recovered from a human donor in good health, serving as a control. CDR3 DNA sequence: TGTGCCAGTAGTATTGGGGACAGGATCCATCAGCCCCAGCATTTT. This gives the protein CASSIGDRIHQPQHF.